This is a list of T cell receptor beta chains from one sample in a study of blood T cell repertoires in COVID-19. Method: immunoSEQ multiplex PCR; TCRdb's copy keeps in-frame clones and lacks some. The sample has about 300,000 clones, roughly 85% seen once. Sample: PBMCs or T cells enriched from blood (not recorded which). These receptors all come from a woman in her 30s who had recovered from COVID-19. Each CDR3 is given with its conserved first and last residue. D genes are given only for firm matches. Size is omitted from some rows. Given values are once, few, many or a class for expanded clones.

TRBJ2-1 | . | TRBV16 | . | TGTGCCAGCAGCCAATCGATTCGGTCCCAGGTCATCTTC | CASSQSIRSQVIF
TRBJ1-1 | . | TRBV12-5 | . | TGTGCTAGTGGTAAGACCGGGCAGACGGGGGTCACTGAAGCTTTCTTT | CASGKTGQTGVTEAFF
TRBJ1-2 | . | TRBV6-1 | . | TGTGCCAGCAGTGAAGCAACAGGGCGGTATGGCTACACCTTC | CASSEATGRYGYTF
TRBJ1-5 | TRBD1 | TRBV2 | . | TGTGCCAGCCAACTACGGGACAGGGATCAGCCCCAGCATTTT | CASQLRDRDQPQHF
TRBJ1-2 | . | TRBV11-2 | . | TGTGCCAGCAGCCCGGACCCCGGACACCACTATGGCTACACCTTC | CASSPDPGHHYGYTF
TRBJ2-7 | . | TRBV7-2 | . | TGTGCCAGCAGCCAACACAGGGTTTCCTACGAGCAGTACTTC | CASSQHRVSYEQYF
TRBJ1-1 | TRBD1 | TRBV10-3 | . | TGTGCCATCAGTGAGGAGGGGGCGCTTGGCACTGAAGCTTTCTTT | CAISEEGALGTEAFF
TRBJ1-2 | TRBD1 | TRBV6-2/TRBV6-3 | . | TGTGCCAGCAGTTATACAGGGGGTCGGGGCTACACCTTC | CASSYTGGRGYTF
TRBJ1-3 | . | TRBV4-2 | . | TGTGCCAGCAGCCAAGGCAGGGTCTCTGGAAACACCATATATTTT | CASSQGRVSGNTIYF
TRBJ1-3 | TRBD1 | TRBV19 | . | TGTGCCAGTAGTCAGGGGGCGAGAGGAAACACCATATATTTT | CASSQGARGNTIYF
TRBJ1-3 | . | TRBV6-5 | few | TGTGCCAGCAGTCTAGACTGGAGCTCTGGAAACACCATATATTTT | CASSLDWSSGNTIYF
TRBJ1-5 | . | TRBV5-8 | . | TGTGCCAGCGGAGCCGGGACACAGAATCAGCCCCAGCATTTT | CASGAGTQNQPQHF
TRBJ2-3 | . | TRBV29-1 | . | TGCAGCGTCCTGGGTGTAGGGGTCTCCACAGATACGCAGTATTTT | CSVLGVGVSTDTQYF
TRBJ1-1 | TRBD1 | TRBV3-1/TRBV3-2 | . | TGTGCCAGCAGCCAAGGACAGGGGGCAAGTTCTGAAGCTTTCTTT | CASSQGQGASSEAFF